These 4 T cell receptor beta chains came from one sample sequenced in a study of cytomegalovirus exposure and HLA in healthy donors. The PCR made use of 60 Vbeta and 13 Jbeta primers. Generated by immunoSEQ multiplex PCR, the TCRdb table keeps only in-frame clones and is missing some. The sample carries approximately 150,000 clones, around three quarters recorded once. Sequencing was done on a sample of PBMCs. The receptors here all came from a woman between 35 and 50 years old in good health and CMV-seropositive.

In its sample, this clone was seen once. The chain is built from TRBV6-7 and TRBJ1-5; maybe TRBD1 (5 bases). TRBV6-7 is designated an ORF whose function remains uncertain. This CDR3 region has 16 residues. Trimming shortened V by 6 bases and J by 1 base, and 16 bases separated the two germline ends. CDR3 DNA: TGTGCCAGCAGCCTGGGGGGTACAGAAAGCAATCAGCCCCAGCATTTT. Its translation: CASSLGGTESNQPQHF.

The chain carries TRBV28 and TRBJ2-7, with 8 bases that match TRBD2. V lost 5 bases and J lost 2; bases outside the gene matches: 5. Germline lookup yields CDR1 MDHEN and CDR2 SYDVKM. CDR3 size: 14 residues. CDR3 amino acids: CASSITAGAYEQYF. The CDR3 region has the DNA TGTGCCAGCAGTATAACAGCGGGAGCCTACGAGCAGTACTTC.

The CDR3 sequence is CASSEIEEQFF. The DNA of the CDR3 is TGTGCCAGCAGTGAGATAGAGGAGCAGTTCTTC. This chain connects TRBV2 to TRBJ2-1; D unresolved. The germline CDR1 and CDR2 sequences are SNHLY and FYNNEI. The CDR3 runs to 11 residues. Trimming cost V 3 bases and J 10 bases, with 7 bases left between them.

This clone was picked up one time. The V call is TRBV5-1, the J call TRBJ1-6, with a tentative D call TRBD1 (6 bases). From germline, CDR1 is SGHRS and CDR2 YFSETQ. The CDR3 runs to 14 residues. Trimming shortened V by 4 bases and J by 7 bases, and 12 bases separated the two germline ends. The CDR3 region is CASSEQGSNSPLHF. The CDR3 region has the DNA TGCGCCAGCAGCGAACAGGGTTCGAATTCACCCCTCCACTTT.